The present T cell receptor (beta chain) was sequenced within a study of T cells in Graves' hyperthyroidism and ophthalmopathy. The investigators amplified TCR beta CDR3 regions from RNA transcripts. HTBI primers were the set used in a first-round RT-PCR of the TCR CDR3. One entry per CDR3 protein, called by TCRdb with MiXCR from the multiplex PCR reads. The sample lists around 580,000 distinct CDR3 sequences, about 43% occurring once. Germline V gene sequence: CDR1 MGHRA, CDR2 YSYEKL. The length of the CDR3 is 16 residues. V lost 0 bases and J 0 bases, leaving 12 bases between the germline ends. This clonotype was found a few times. The antigen is unknown. Patients were aged 18 to 65, had disease duration under 2 months, and had newly diagnosed hyperthyroidism. Diagnosis relied on clinical symptoms, serum thyroxine and TRAb, thyroid ultrasound and orbital computed tomography. General study results and limits: Before onset, ophthalmopathy was predicted by the model a median around 6.5 months earlier. Most thyroid clonotypes expanded above 0.001 appeared in blood too.

The specimen was peripheral blood or thyroid tissue (not recorded which). This TCR was recovered from a woman between 18 and 29 years old with Graves' hyperthyroidism. J is TRBJ2-7 and V is TRBV4-1, with D hard to call. CDR3 in amino acids: CASSQERALSSYEQYF. The CDR3 coding sequence is TGCGCCAGCAGCCAAGAACGAGCGCTAAGCTCCTACGAGCAGTACTTC.